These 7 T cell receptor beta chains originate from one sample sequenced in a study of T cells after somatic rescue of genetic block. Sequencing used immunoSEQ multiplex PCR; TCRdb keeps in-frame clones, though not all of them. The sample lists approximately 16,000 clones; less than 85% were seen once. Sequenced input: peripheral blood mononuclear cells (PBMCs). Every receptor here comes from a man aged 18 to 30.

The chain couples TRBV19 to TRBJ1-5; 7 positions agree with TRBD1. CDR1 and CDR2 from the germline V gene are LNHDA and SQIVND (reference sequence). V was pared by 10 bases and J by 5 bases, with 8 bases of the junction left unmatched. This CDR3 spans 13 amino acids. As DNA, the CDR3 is TGTGCCACCATGCAGGGGGGCGATCAGCCCCAGCATTTT. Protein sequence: CATMQGGDQPQHF.

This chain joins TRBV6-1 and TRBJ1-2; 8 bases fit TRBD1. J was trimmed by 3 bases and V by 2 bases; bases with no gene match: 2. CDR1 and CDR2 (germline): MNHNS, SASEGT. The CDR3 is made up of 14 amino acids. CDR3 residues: CASSEWTGHYGYTF. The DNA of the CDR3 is TGTGCCAGCAGTGAATGGACAGGGCACTATGGCTACACCTTC.

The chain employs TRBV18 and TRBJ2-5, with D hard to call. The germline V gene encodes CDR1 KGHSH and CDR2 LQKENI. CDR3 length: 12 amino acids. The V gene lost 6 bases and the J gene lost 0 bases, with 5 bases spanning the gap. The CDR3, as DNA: TGTGCCAGCTCCCGATACCAAGAGACCCAGTACTTC. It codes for CASSRYQETQYF.

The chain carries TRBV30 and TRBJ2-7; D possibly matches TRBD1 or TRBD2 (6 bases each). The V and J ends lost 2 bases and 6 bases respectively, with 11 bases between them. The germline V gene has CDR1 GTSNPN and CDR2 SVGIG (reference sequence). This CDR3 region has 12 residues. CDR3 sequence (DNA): TGTGCCTGGAGTAAAGGGGGGCTCGAGCAGTACTTC. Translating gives CAWSKGGLEQYF.

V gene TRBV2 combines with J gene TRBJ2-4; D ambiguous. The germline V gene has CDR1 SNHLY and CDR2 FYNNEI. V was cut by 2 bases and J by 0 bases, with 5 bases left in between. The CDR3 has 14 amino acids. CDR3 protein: CASSEQLAKNIQYF. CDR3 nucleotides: TGTGCCAGCAGTGAACAATTAGCCAAAAACATTCAGTACTTC.

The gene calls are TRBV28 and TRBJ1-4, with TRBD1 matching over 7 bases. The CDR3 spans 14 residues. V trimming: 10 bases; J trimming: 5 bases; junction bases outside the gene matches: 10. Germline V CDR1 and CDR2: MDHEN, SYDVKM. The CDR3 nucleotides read TGTGCCACCCAAGACAGGGAACGAAATGAAAAACTGTTTTTT. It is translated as CATQDRERNEKLFF.

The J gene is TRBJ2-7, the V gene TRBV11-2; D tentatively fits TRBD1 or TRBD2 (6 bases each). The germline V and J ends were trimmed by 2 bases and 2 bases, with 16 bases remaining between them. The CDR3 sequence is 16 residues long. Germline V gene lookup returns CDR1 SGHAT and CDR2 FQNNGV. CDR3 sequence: CASSLRRRGWTYEQYF. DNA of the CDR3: TGTGCCAGCAGCTTACGCCGGAGGGGGTGGACCTACGAGCAGTACTTC.